This T cell receptor beta chain came from a study of cytomegalovirus exposure and HLA in healthy donors. Worth noting for this clone: The antigen remains undetermined.

This PCR relied on a set of 60 Vbeta primers and 13 Jbeta primers. The repertoire was sequenced with immunoSEQ multiplex PCR; TCRdb's copy has only in-frame clones and lacks some. The repertoire has 100,000 to 150,000 clones, roughly 80% of them found once; the top ten carry approximately 7%. Study-level findings and limits: For cytomegalovirus status, the classifier reportedly gave diagnoses with high specificity and sensitivity. A later look showed TCR association rates differing by HLA locus, highest for DRB1 and lowest for HLA-C. The only immune exposure information that was available was CMV serostatus. Cytomegalovirus association was assigned to 170 or so TCR beta chains.

The CDR3 contains 15 residues. Germline-derived CDR1 and CDR2 are SGDLS and YYNGEE. With 3 bases clipped from V and 4 bases from J, the junction kept 3 bases outside the gene matches. Sequenced sample: PBMCs. The chain combines TRBV9 with TRBJ2-5; TRBD2 aligns across 13 bases. This TCR came from a male donor in good health and CMV-seronegative. CDR3 coding DNA: TGTGCCAGCAGCGGGACTAGCGGGAGTCGAGAGACCCAGTACTTC. As protein: CASSGTSGSRETQYF.